This is a list of T cell receptor beta chains from one sample in a study of tumor-infiltrating lymphocytes in localized non-small cell lung cancer. Sequenced by immunoSEQ multiplex PCR; TCRdb stores in-frame clones only, minus some. The table records approximately 9,500 clones, roughly 80% of them present only once. Sequencing was carried out using uninvolved lung tissue not adjacent to the tumor. These receptors originate from a human donor with non-small cell lung cancer. Both conserved end residues are part of each CDR3. A D gene is named only where the DNA matches it firmly. Only part of the rows carry a size: once, few, many, or a class if the clone is expanded.

d_call | clone_size | j_call | v_call | cdr3_nt | cdr3_aa
- | - | TRBJ2-1 | TRBV11-2 | TGTGCCAGCAGCTTAGCCAGGGCCCCCCGGAATGAGCAGTTCTTC | CASSLARAPRNEQFF
- | - | TRBJ1-5 | TRBV6-5 | TGTGCCAGCAGATCGAGACCTGACAATCAGCCCCAGCATTTT | CASRSRPDNQPQHF
- | once | TRBJ1-1 | TRBV28 | TGTGCCAGCACCTCGGGGGACGGCACTGAAGCTTTCTTT | CASTSGDGTEAFF
- | - | TRBJ2-5 | TRBV7-6 | TGTGCCAGCAGCTTAGGGTCGGGCGGGCGGGAGACCCAGTACTTC | CASSLGSGGRETQYF
- | - | TRBJ2-3 | TRBV19 | TGTGCCAGTAGGGACCGTTTCTCTAGCACAGATACGCAGTATTTT | CASRDRFSSTDTQYF
TRBD1 | - | TRBJ1-1 | TRBV19 | TGTGCCAGTAGTGGAAGGACAGGGGTAGGAGTGAACACTGAAGCTTTCTTT | CASSGRTGVGVNTEAFF
- | - | TRBJ1-2 | TRBV28 | TGTGCCAGCAGTTTAGAGGGGTACTATGGCTACACCTTC | CASSLEGYYGYTF
- | - | TRBJ2-5 | TRBV29-1 | TGCAGCGTGGCTGGCAGTCTCCAAGAGACCCAGTACTTC | CSVAGSLQETQYF
TRBD1 | - | TRBJ1-2 | TRBV11-1 | TGTGCCAGCAGCCGGGACAGGGGGCGTAGTGGCTACACCTTC | CASSRDRGRSGYTF
TRBD1 | - | TRBJ1-2 | TRBV4-3 | TGCGCCAGCAGCCAAGATCCGACAGGGGTAATCACCTTC | CASSQDPTGVITF
TRBD2 | - | TRBJ2-5 | TRBV30 | TGTGCCTACACACCGGGGAGGGGAGAGACCCAGTACTTC | CAYTPGRGETQYF
TRBD1 | - | TRBJ2-7 | TRBV4-3 | TGCGCCAGCAGCCAAGATGAGAGGGGGCCTCGGAACGAGCAGTACTTC | CASSQDERGPRNEQYF
- | - | TRBJ1-2 | TRBV29-1 | TGCAGCGGGGGGGGGACGGATGGCTACACCTTC | CSGGGTDGYTF
- | - | TRBJ1-2 | TRBV25-1 | TGTGCCAGCAGGCAAAGACAGGTAGATGGCTACACCTTC | CASRQRQVDGYTF
TRBD1 | - | TRBJ1-2 | TRBV10-3 | TGTGCCACCTCCGGGGACAGAAACTATGGCTACACCTTC | CATSGDRNYGYTF
- | - | TRBJ2-7 | TRBV30 | TGTGCCTGGGTATTCGGGGTCGAGCAGTACTTC | CAWVFGVEQYF
- | - | TRBJ2-5 | TRBV5-1 | TGCGCCAGCAGCTTGGTGAGGGGACCCCAGGGGACCCAGTACTTC | CASSLVRGPQGTQYF
- | once | TRBJ1-3 | TRBV7-2 | TGTGCCAGCAGCTTAAATCCGGCGGAACTCTCTGGAAACACCATATATTTT | CASSLNPAELSGNTIYF
- | - | TRBJ2-1 | TRBV27 | TGTGCCAGCAGTTTACTTGGGAACCCGAAGTTCTTC | CASSLLGNPKFF
TRBD1 | - | TRBJ1-1 | TRBV6-6 | TGTGCCAGCAGTTACTCGAGGGGACAGACTGAAGCTTTCTTT | CASSYSRGQTEAFF
TRBD2 | - | TRBJ2-1 | TRBV29-1 | TGCAGCGCTGACGGGGGGTACTCCTACAATGAGCAGTTCTTC | CSADGGYSYNEQFF
TRBD1 | - | TRBJ2-7 | TRBV6-5 | TGTGCCAGCAGTATCGGGACAGGGATTTACGAGCAGTACTTC | CASSIGTGIYEQYF
- | few | TRBJ2-5 | TRBV28 | TGTGCCAGCACCTATTCGGGCTCGGGGGAGACCCAGTACTTC | CASTYSGSGETQYF
- | - | TRBJ2-7 | TRBV2 | TGTGCCACTCGGGCAGCATCTCTCTACGAGCAGTACTTC | CATRAASLYEQYF
- | - | TRBJ2-3 | TRBV5-1 | TGCGCCAGCGGGAGGACAGGACTCGATACGCAGTATTTT | CASGRTGLDTQYF
TRBD1 | few | TRBJ1-5 | TRBV28 | TGTGCCAGCAGTTTATTCCTAGGACAGGGCAATCAGCCCCAGCATTTT | CASSLFLGQGNQPQHF
TRBD1 | - | TRBJ2-1 | TRBV5-1 | TGCGCCAGCAGCAGGGGGACAGGGGGCAAGAATGAGCAGTTCTTC | CASSRGTGGKNEQFF
TRBD2 | - | TRBJ2-7 | TRBV2 | TGTGCCAGCAGTGGGACTAGTCCCATCTCCTACGAGCAGTACTTC | CASSGTSPISYEQYF
- | - | TRBJ1-6 | TRBV5-1 | TGCGCCAGCAGCTTGGAATTCGGGAATTCACCCCTCCACTTT | CASSLEFGNSPLHF
TRBD2 | - | TRBJ2-2 | TRBV27 | TGTGCCAGCAGTTTCCTAGCGGGTCTCACCACCGGGGAGCTGTTTTTT | CASSFLAGLTTGELFF
- | - | TRBJ2-2 | TRBV4-1 | TGCGCCAGCAGCCACGAGGGCCCCGGGGAGCTGTTTTTT | CASSHEGPGELFF
- | - | TRBJ2-2 | TRBV4-3 | TGCGCCAGCAGCCAAGCCTTACTGGGGGCGAGAACCGGGGAGCTGTTTTTT | CASSQALLGARTGELFF
- | - | TRBJ2-7 | TRBV18 | TGTGCCAGCTCACCATCCAGTCGGCAGGGAGGCAGCGAGCAGTACTTC | CASSPSSRQGGSEQYF
- | - | TRBJ1-6 | TRBV11-2 | TGTGCCAGCAGCTTACCCACGAATTCACCCCTCCACTTT | CASSLPTNSPLHF
- | few | TRBJ2-3 | TRBV30 | TGTGCCTGGAGCCACCAAGCAGATACGCAGTATTTT | CAWSHQADTQYF
- | - | TRBJ1-4 | TRBV6-6 | TGTGCCAGCAGTTACTCCAGGTCATCGGGTGAAAAACTGTTTTTT | CASSYSRSSGEKLFF
TRBD2 | - | TRBJ2-3 | TRBV29-1 | TGCAGCGTTGAAGATGCTAGCGGGAATCAATTAGATACGCAGTATTTT | CSVEDASGNQLDTQYF
- | - | TRBJ1-1 | TRBV7-8 | TGTGCCAGCAGCTTAGGGGGCGGCACTGAAGCTTTCTTT | CASSLGGGTEAFF
- | medium-sized | TRBJ2-2 | TRBV28 | TGTGCCAGCACTCCGGACGGGCGCCGAGGGGAGCTGTTTTTT | CASTPDGRRGELFF
TRBD2 | - | TRBJ2-3 | TRBV4-3 | TGCGCCAGCAGCCAAGAACTAGCGGGAGATACGCAGTATTTT | CASSQELAGDTQYF
- | - | TRBJ2-3 | TRBV5-1 | TGCGCCAGCAGCCTGGAGGGGGTCGGAACAGATACGCAGTATTTT | CASSLEGVGTDTQYF
- | - | TRBJ1-4 | TRBV7-2 | TGTGCCAGCAGCTTACTGGGACCTGAAAAACTGTTTTTT | CASSLLGPEKLFF
TRBD2 | - | TRBJ2-1 | TRBV7-9 | TGTGCCAGCAGCCTAGCGGGCTCCTACAATGAGCAGTTCTTC | CASSLAGSYNEQFF
TRBD1 | - | TRBJ1-2 | TRBV13 | TGTGCCAGCAGCTCCGGGACAGGGGGTGTAAACTATGGCTACACCTTC | CASSSGTGGVNYGYTF
- | - | TRBJ1-2 | TRBV6-1 | TGTGCCAGCAGTCAACCGCAGGGAGGCTACACCTTC | CASSQPQGGYTF
- | - | TRBJ1-4 | TRBV30 | TGTGCCTGGAGTAGGTTCTGGGACCCAACTAATGAAAAACTGTTTTTT | CAWSRFWDPTNEKLFF
TRBD1 | - | TRBJ1-3 | TRBV7-9 | TGTGCCAGCGCTTCTGGACAGGAGCCTGGAAACACCATATATTTT | CASASGQEPGNTIYF
- | few | TRBJ1-2 | TRBV6-5 | TGTGCCAGCAGTTACTCGAATCGGGGTACAGCTGGCTACACCTTC | CASSYSNRGTAGYTF
TRBD1 | - | TRBJ1-6 | TRBV5-1 | TGCGCCAGCAGCTTCGGGGGACAGGGACCGAGCTCCTATAATTCACCCCTCCACTTT | CASSFGGQGPSSYNSPLHF
TRBD1 | - | TRBJ2-5 | TRBV14 | TGTGCCAGCAGTCGAAAACAGGGGTTGGGCCAGTACTTC | CASSRKQGLGQYF
TRBD2 | - | TRBJ2-2 | TRBV30 | TGTGCCTGGAGTGTACTAGCGGGAAGGGGAACCGGGGAGCTGTTTTTT | CAWSVLAGRGTGELFF
- | - | TRBJ2-7 | TRBV7-6 | TGTGCCAGCAGTCACCCGGGCCAGGGTTACGAGCAGTACTTC | CASSHPGQGYEQYF
- | - | TRBJ1-1 | TRBV25-1 | TGTGCCAGCAGCCTGATGGGCCAGGTTGCTGAAGCTTTCTTT | CASSLMGQVAEAFF
- | - | TRBJ1-6 | TRBV19 | TGTGCCAGTAGTAATGGAGTGTATAATTCACCCCTCCACTTT | CASSNGVYNSPLHF
- | - | TRBJ2-7 | TRBV30 | TGTGCCTGGAGAGGAGTAGGGGTGAACGAGCAGTACTTC | CAWRGVGVNEQYF
TRBD1 | once | TRBJ2-5 | TRBV6-5 | TGTGCCAGCAGTTACTCCGACAGGGGAGGGACCCAGTACTTC | CASSYSDRGGTQYF
- | - | TRBJ1-2 | TRBV6-1 | TGTGCCAGCAGTGTAAACAGGGTATATGGCTACACCTTC | CASSVNRVYGYTF
- | - | TRBJ1-1 | TRBV28 | TGTGCCAGCAGTGGCTCTGGGGTCCGAAGCACTGAAGCTTTCTTT | CASSGSGVRSTEAFF
TRBD2 | - | TRBJ2-1 | TRBV7-6 | TGTGCCAGCAGCCTCTCCGGGACTAGACAAAAGTTCTTC | CASSLSGTRQKFF
- | - | TRBJ2-6 | TRBV19 | TGTGCCAGTAAGGAGTCCTCCTCTGGGGCCAACGTCCTGACTTTC | CASKESSSGANVLTF